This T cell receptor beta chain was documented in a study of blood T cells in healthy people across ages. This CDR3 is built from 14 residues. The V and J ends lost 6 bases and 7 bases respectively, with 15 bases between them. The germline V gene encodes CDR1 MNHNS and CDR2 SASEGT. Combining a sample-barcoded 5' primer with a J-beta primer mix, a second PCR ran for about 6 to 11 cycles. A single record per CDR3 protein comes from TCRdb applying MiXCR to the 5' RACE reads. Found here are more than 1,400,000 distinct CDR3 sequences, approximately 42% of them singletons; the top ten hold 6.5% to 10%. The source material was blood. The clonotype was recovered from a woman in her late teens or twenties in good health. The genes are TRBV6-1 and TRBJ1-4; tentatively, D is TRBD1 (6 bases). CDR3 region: CASSAGAIGEKLFF. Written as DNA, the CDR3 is TGTGCCAGCAGCGCAGGGGCTATCGGTGAAAAACTGTTTTTT.